A single sample is the source of the 15 T cell receptor beta chains below, sequenced in a study of blood T cells in healthy people across ages. For the second PCR, which ran for roughly 7 to 11 cycles, a sample-barcoded 5' primer and a J-beta primer mix were used. TCRdb re-analysed the 5' RACE reads in MiXCR, keeping a single row per CDR3 protein. Of some 1.5 million distinct CDR3 sequences in the sample, over 25% were seen once. The sequenced material came from blood. The receptors stem from a woman in her twenties or thirties in good health.

This clonotype showed up just a few times. The chain combines TRBV20-1 with TRBJ2-2; a weak D match, TRBD1 (6 bases). The V gene lost 2 bases and the J gene lost 2 bases, with 9 bases spanning the gap. This CDR3 has 14 residues. The V gene's germline CDR1 is DFQATT and CDR2 SNEGSKA (reference sequence). The CDR3 reads CSARQGTNTGELFF. The DNA for the CDR3 is TGCAGTGCTAGACAGGGGACCAACACCGGGGAGCTGTTTTTT.

The chain links TRBV12-3 or TRBV12-4 to TRBJ2-1; tentative D call: TRBD2 (5 bases). The V end was cut by 3 bases, the J end by 9 bases, with 9 bases between. CDR3 size: 12 residues. For the CDR3, the DNA is TGTGCCAGCAGTTTTTTCAGCGGTGAGCAGTTCTTC. It is translated as CASSFFSGEQFF.

The chain combines TRBV2 with TRBJ2-1; D call uncertain. Per the germline V gene, CDR1 is SNHLY and CDR2 is FYNNEI. CDR3 length: 15 amino acids. V was clipped by 6 bases and J by 0 bases, with 12 bases between them. CDR3 protein: CASRERFLSYNEQFF. The CDR3 bases are TGTGCCAGCAGGGAAAGGTTTCTCTCCTACAATGAGCAGTTCTTC.

The V call is TRBV7-2, the J call TRBJ2-7; D is possibly TRBD2 (5 bases). V was shortened by 5 bases and J by 7 bases, with 12 bases between the two germline ends. The CDR3 loop spans 12 amino acids. CDR1 and CDR2 (germline): SGHTA, FQGNSA. The CDR3 region is CASSHIAGEQYF. The CDR3 region has the DNA TGTGCCAGCAGCCACATCGCGGGTGAGCAGTACTTC.

The count of this clonotype is one. The genes are TRBV24-1 and TRBJ2-7; D perhaps matches TRBD1 (6 bases). Germline V gene lookup returns CDR1 KGHDR and CDR2 SFDVKD. With 11 bases removed from V and 0 bases from J, the gap between germline ends came to 19 bases. There are 15 residues in the CDR3. The CDR3 loop reads CAIRGDTESSYEQYF. DNA of the CDR3: TGTGCCATCAGAGGGGACACGGAAAGCTCCTACGAGCAGTACTTC.

J is TRBJ2-5 and V is TRBV20-1; D not certain. The germline CDR1 and CDR2 sequences are DFQATT and SNEGSKA (reference sequence). With 7 bases removed from V and 2 bases from J, the gap between germline ends came to 5 bases. CDR3 length equals 10 residues. This CDR3 reads CSGTQETQYF. As DNA, the CDR3 is TGCAGTGGTACTCAAGAGACCCAGTACTTC.

The chain carries TRBV28 and TRBJ2-3, with 8 bases lining up with TRBD1. The germline gives CDR1 MDHEN, CDR2 SYDVKM. CDR3 length equals 16 residues. Unmatched junction bases numbered 8, after V lost 5 bases and J lost 1 base. CDR3 loop: CASSQRTGGGTDTQYF. DNA for the CDR3: TGTGCCAGCAGTCAACGAACAGGGGGAGGCACAGATACGCAGTATTTT.

V is TRBV5-1 and J is TRBJ2-1; TRBD2 matches 7 bases. The ends lost 2 bases at V and 2 bases at J; junction bases unmatched: 10. This CDR3 comprises 17 residues. In germline, CDR1 is SGHRS, CDR2 YFSETQ. CDR3: CASSFLGGISPYNEQFF. In DNA form, the CDR3 reads TGCGCCAGCAGCTTCTTGGGGGGGATAAGCCCCTACAATGAGCAGTTCTTC.

This clonotype showed up many times. This chain links TRBV20-1 with TRBJ2-5; D might be TRBD1 (5 bases). Per germline, CDR1 DFQATT and CDR2 SNEGSKA (reference sequence). V gave up 6 bases and J gave up 7 bases, with 15 bases separating them. The CDR3 spans 12 residues. CDR3 DNA: TGCAGTGCCAGACACCCAGACAGGACCCAGTACTTC. It codes for CSARHPDRTQYF.

The chain uses TRBV3-1 and TRBJ1-1; D ambiguous. The CDR3 is 14 amino acids. Trimming removed 0 bases at V and 0 bases at J, with 5 bases between. Germline V gene data show CDR1 as LGHDT and CDR2 as YNNKEL (reference sequence). The DNA of the CDR3 is TGTGCCAGCAGCCAAGATTTCGTGAACACTGAAGCTTTCTTT. It codes for CASSQDFVNTEAFF.

This chain joins TRBV27 and TRBJ2-1; 12 bases are a match to TRBD2. From germline, CDR1 is MNHEY and CDR2 SMNVEV (reference sequence). After removal of 5 bases from V and 8 bases from J, the junction contained 10 bases not matched to a gene. The CDR3 spans 16 residues. CDR3 protein: CASSPVLAGGGHEQFF. As DNA, the CDR3 is TGTGCCAGCAGTCCAGTACTAGCGGGAGGCGGGCATGAGCAGTTCTTC.

This clonotype turned up a few times. The chain combines TRBV20-1 with TRBJ1-1; TRBD1 matches at 7 bases. Germline V gene lookup returns CDR1 DFQATT and CDR2 SNEGSKA (reference sequence). V lost 3 bases and J lost 0; bases outside the gene matches: 16. The length of the CDR3 is 18 residues. In DNA form, the CDR3 reads TGCAGTGCTAGGGGCGTGACAGGGAAGGATCCTTTGAACACTGAAGCTTTCTTT. Amino acids: CSARGVTGKDPLNTEAFF.

This clonotype was detected only a few times. The chain joins TRBV20-1 to TRBJ2-1, with 9 bases lining up with TRBD2. The CDR3 is 15 residues long. In germline, CDR1 is DFQATT, CDR2 SNEGSKA (reference sequence). The ends lost 6 bases at V and 7 bases at J; junction bases unmatched: 13. CDR3 protein: CSARARASGTNEQFF. CDR3 DNA: TGCAGTGCCCGTGCGAGGGCTAGCGGGACTAATGAGCAGTTCTTC.

This clonotype was observed a few times. J is TRBJ2-3 and V is TRBV5-1, with D possibly being TRBD2 (6 bases). Trimming left V 7 bases short and J 2 bases short, with 17 bases between. The CDR3 consists of 15 residues. Germline V gene data show CDR1 as SGHRS and CDR2 as YFSETQ. This chain's CDR3 is CASSKGGDLTDTQYF. CDR3 sequence (DNA): TGCGCCAGCTCAAAGGGCGGGGACCTCACAGATACGCAGTATTTT.

V gene TRBV9 combines with J gene TRBJ1-2; possible D gene TRBD1, 6 bases. CDR1 is SGDLS, CDR2 YYNGEE, per germline. The CDR3 is 17 amino acids. Trimming shortened V by 0 bases and J by 4 bases, and 19 bases separated the two germline ends. In DNA form, the CDR3 reads TGTGCCAGCAGCGTAGATGCAGCGGGGGGCGACCCCTATGGCTACACCTTC. As protein: CASSVDAAGGDPYGYTF.